One and the same sample provided the 28 T cell receptor beta chains below, sequenced in a study of CD8 T cells in Susac syndrome. Random hexamers primed reverse transcription of about 0.5 to 1 ug RNA. TCRdb analysed the immunoSEQ multiplex PCR reads with MiXCR anew, one entry per CDR3 protein. The table has around 110,000 distinct CDR3 sequences, around 94% seen once. Sequencing used CD8+ T cells from PBMCs. These receptors all come from a human donor with Susac syndrome.

V and J are TRBV9 and TRBJ1-1, with D tentatively TRBD1 (5 bases). The CDR3 extends over 14 amino acids. CDR1 and CDR2 from the germline V gene are SGDLS and YYNGEE. V dropped 0 bases and J dropped 1 base, with 7 bases sitting between them. In DNA form, the CDR3 reads TGTGCCAGCAGCGTAGGGGACTCGAACACTGAAGCTTTCTTT. It specifies CASSVGDSNTEAFF.

This clonotype was observed a single time. The rearrangement links TRBV6-5 to TRBJ2-7; 9 nucleotides line up with TRBD1. J lost 1 base, V lost 11 bases, and 3 bases had no gene match. CDR3 length: 12 amino acids. CDR1 and CDR2 from the germline V gene are MNHEY and SVGAGI. CDR3 region: CAVTGGSYEQYF. CDR3 coding DNA: TGTGCCGTGACAGGGGGTTCCTACGAGCAGTACTTC.

The chain is built from TRBV7-8 and TRBJ1-5; D is uncertain. The CDR3 covers 13 residues. V was shortened by 1 base and J by 6 bases, with 7 bases between the two germline ends. Germline V gene lookup returns CDR1 SGHVS and CDR2 FQNEAQ. The CDR3, as DNA: TGTGCCAGCAGCTTAGAGGCCCGTCAGCCCCAGCATTTT. Its protein product is CASSLEARQPQHF.

The chain links TRBV7-9 to TRBJ1-3; D is possibly TRBD1 (6 bases). Germline V gene sequence: CDR1 SEHNR, CDR2 FQNEAQ (reference sequence). This CDR3 spans 13 amino acids. V lost 5 bases, J lost 8 bases, and 13 bases lay in between. CDR3 sequence reads: CASSRGGPDTIYF. CDR3 bases: TGTGCCAGCAGCCGCGGGGGGCCGGACACCATATATTTT.

The chain has TRBV5-1 and TRBJ2-5; D may be TRBD1 or TRBD2 (5 bases each). V lost 1 base to trimming and J lost 2 bases, with 15 bases between them. Germline V gene sequence: CDR1 SGHRS, CDR2 YFSETQ. The CDR3 loop spans 16 amino acids. CDR3 DNA sequence: TGCGCCAGCAGCTTGATTACGGGGCCCCTACAAGAGACCCAGTACTTC. Translating it yields CASSLITGPLQETQYF. Supplemented by reference TRBV5-1 and TRBJ2-5, the full variable domain reads KAGVTQTPRYLIKTRGQQVTLSCSPISGHRSVSWYQQTPGQGLQFLFEYFSETQRNKGNFPGRFSGRQFSNSRSEMNVSTLELGDSALYLCASSLITGPLQETQYFGPGTRLLVL.

V gene TRBV12-3 or TRBV12-4 combines with J gene TRBJ1-5, with no clear D. Trimming shortened V by 3 bases and J by 6 bases, and 12 bases separated the two germline ends. This CDR3 is built from 14 residues. This CDR3 reads CASSFMGATQPQHF. For the CDR3, the DNA is TGTGCCAGCAGTTTTATGGGTGCTACTCAGCCCCAGCATTTT.

CDR3 coding DNA: TGTGCCAGCAGTTTATCCTTCGGGGACACTGAAGCTTTCTTT. This codes for CASSLSFGDTEAFF. The chain is built from TRBV27 and TRBJ1-1; D remains unclear. Looked up from germline, CDR1 is MNHEY and CDR2 is SMNVEV (reference sequence). This CDR3 has 14 residues. V shed 0 bases and J shed 3 bases, with 8 bases lying between them.

Written as DNA, the CDR3 is TGTGCCAGTAGGGGGAATGAGCAGTTCTTC. Protein sequence: CASRGNEQFF. The chain links TRBV2 to TRBJ2-1; the D gene is possibly TRBD1 (6 bases). The V and J ends lost 9 bases and 7 bases respectively, with 7 bases between them. The CDR3 is made up of 10 amino acids. Germline lookup yields CDR1 SNHLY and CDR2 FYNNEI.

The CDR3 here is CATSERKGDQPQHF. The CDR3 region has the DNA TGTGCCACTTCGGAGCGAAAGGGGGATCAGCCCCAGCATTTT. This chain connects TRBV7-6 to TRBJ1-5; D may be TRBD1 (6 bases). CDR1 is SGHVS and CDR2 is FNYEAQ in the germline V gene. V was cut by 10 bases and J by 5 bases, with 18 bases left in between. The CDR3 spans 14 residues.

The chain couples TRBV11-2 to TRBJ2-5; D gene ambiguous. CDR3 length: 12 amino acids. Germline-derived CDR1 and CDR2 are SGHAT and FQNNGV. Trimming cost V 5 bases and J 8 bases, with 12 bases left between them. CDR3 DNA sequence: TGTGCCAGCAGCGGACCCTTTTATACCCAGTACTTC. Residues: CASSGPFYTQYF.

This clonotype was counted between two and nine times. The CDR3 spells CASSLGGRREQYF. The CDR3 bases are TGTGCCAGCAGCTTGGGGGGGCGCCGCGAGCAGTACTTC. This sequence joins TRBV5-6 and TRBJ2-7, with D tentatively TRBD1 (6 bases). Per the germline V gene, CDR1 is SGHDT and CDR2 is YYEEEE. V lost 0 bases and J 6 bases, leaving 10 bases between the germline ends. This CDR3 is 13 amino acids long. Using reference TRBV5-6 and TRBJ2-7 for the parts outside the CDR3, the full variable domain is DAGVTQSPTHLIKTRGQQVTLRCSPKSGHDTVSWYQQALGQGPQFIFQYYEEEERQRGNFPDRFSGHQFPNYSSELNVNALLLGDSALYLCASSLGGRREQYFGPGTRLTVT.

The chain combines TRBV5-4 with TRBJ2-7; 9 bases fit TRBD1. CDR1 and CDR2 from the germline V gene are SGHNT and YYREEE (reference sequence). The CDR3 is 15 residues long. Germline trimming cut 0 bases from V and 5 bases from J; bases unmatched to any gene: 6. The CDR3 is CASSLEGTGGHEQYF. DNA of the CDR3: TGTGCCAGCAGCTTGGAAGGTACAGGGGGCCACGAGCAGTACTTC.

CDR3 sequence reads: CSVGDIHQPQHF. The CDR3 DNA reads as TGCAGCGTAGGGGACATCCATCAGCCCCAGCATTTT. V usage is TRBV29-1 and J usage is TRBJ1-5; a weak D match, TRBD1 (6 bases). The germline V gene encodes CDR1 SQVTM and CDR2 ANQGSEA. The V end was cut by 6 bases, the J end by 5 bases, with 11 bases between. The CDR3 loop spans 12 amino acids.

V is TRBV7-6 and J is TRBJ1-5; maybe TRBD1 (5 bases). V lost 5 bases, J lost 3 bases, and 11 bases lay in between. The length of the CDR3 is 14 residues. Per the germline V gene, CDR1 is SGHVS and CDR2 is FNYEAQ. The CDR3 sequence: CASSQQGTNQPQHF. The DNA for the CDR3 is TGTGCCAGCAGCCAACAAGGGACCAATCAGCCCCAGCATTTT.

The V and J genes are TRBV12-3 or TRBV12-4 and TRBJ2-7, with 8 positions matching TRBD1. The J segment lost 5 bases and the V segment lost 10 bases, leaving 7 bases of the junction unmatched. The CDR3 is 12 amino acids. CDR3 residues: CATQQGDHEQYF. DNA of the CDR3: TGTGCCACCCAACAGGGGGACCACGAGCAGTACTTC.

The chain joins TRBV7-9 to TRBJ2-3; D possibly corresponds to TRBD2 (6 bases). Germline V gene data show CDR1 as SEHNR and CDR2 as FQNEAQ (reference sequence). This CDR3 spans 12 amino acids. V was shortened by 8 bases and J by 10 bases, with 16 bases between the two germline ends. CDR3 nucleotide sequence: TGTGCCAGCGGAGAGGGACTCGCAGCGCAGTATTTT. This encodes CASGEGLAAQYF.

In this sample, this clonotype turned up once. The chain joins TRBV9 to TRBJ2-1; 8 positions agree with TRBD2. CDR3 length: 14 residues. The V and J ends lost 3 bases and 6 bases, in that order; junction bases with no gene match: 5. CDR1 is SGDLS, CDR2 YYNGEE, per germline. The CDR3 sequence is CASSAGGAGNEQFF. The CDR3 bases are TGTGCCAGCAGCGCGGGGGGGGCCGGCAATGAGCAGTTCTTC. Together with reference TRBV9 and TRBJ2-1, the CDR3 gives the full variable domain: DSGVTQTPKHLITATGQRVTLRCSPRSGDLSVYWYQQSLDQGLQFLIQYYNGEERAKGNILERFSAQQFPDLHSELNLSSLELGDSALYFCASSAGGAGNEQFFGPGTRLTVL.

This rearrangement joins TRBV7-6 to TRBJ2-7, with D hard to call. V was shortened by 1 base and J by 6 bases, with 16 bases between the two germline ends. This CDR3 is 15 amino acids long. Germline assignment: CDR1 SGHVS and CDR2 FNYEAQ. The CDR3 nucleotides read TGTGCCAGCAGCTTAGAGGCTCGGCGGTACTCCGAGCAGTACTTC. As protein: CASSLEARRYSEQYF.

This clonotype was counted once. The genes are TRBV20-1 and TRBJ1-6; D not certain. Germline CDR1 and CDR2: DFQATT and SNEGSKA (reference sequence). Trimming took 0 bases from V and 2 from J, leaving 14 bases between them. The CDR3 loop spans 17 amino acids. CDR3 bases: TGCAGTGCTAGAGATTCGGCGACGGGGACCTATAATTCACCCCTCCACTTT. Protein sequence: CSARDSATGTYNSPLHF.

The gene calls are TRBV29-1 and TRBJ1-5, with 7 bases aligning to TRBD1. Germline trimming cut 0 bases from V and 1 base from J; bases unmatched to any gene: 0. The CDR3 totals 14 residues. Germline V gene sequence: CDR1 SQVTM, CDR2 ANQGSEA. As DNA, the CDR3 is TGCAGCGTTGAAGAGACAGGGAGCAATCAGCCCCAGCATTTT. This translates into CSVEETGSNQPQHF.

The genes are TRBV4-2 and TRBJ2-3; D is ambiguous. Trimming took 1 base from V and 1 from J, leaving 6 bases between them. The V gene's germline CDR1 is LGHNA and CDR2 YNFKEQ. This CDR3 contains 14 residues. CDR3 coding DNA: TGTGCCAGCAGCCAAGGGAGAGGCACAGATACGCAGTATTTT. This translates into CASSQGRGTDTQYF.

This chain links TRBV2 with TRBJ1-5, with D perhaps TRBD1 (6 bases). The CDR3 spans 18 residues. Germline CDR1 and CDR2: SNHLY and FYNNEI. Trimming took off 3 bases at V and 1 base at J, with 19 bases between the two ends. In nucleotides, the CDR3 is TGTGCCAGCAGTGACCTACAGGGTGGGATGGGGAGCAATCAGCCCCAGCATTTT. Its translation: CASSDLQGGMGSNQPQHF.

This clonotype was found once. J is TRBJ2-1 and V is TRBV7-2; 10 nucleotides line up with TRBD1. Unmatched junction bases numbered 11, after V lost 5 bases and J lost 10 bases. CDR3 size: 15 residues. Germline lookup yields CDR1 SGHTA and CDR2 FQGNSA. CDR3 sequence (DNA): TGTGCCAGCAGCGCCCCGGGACAGGGGAGGCACGAGCAGTTCTTC. Residues: CASSAPGQGRHEQFF.

The chain links TRBV11-2 to TRBJ2-3; 7 bases map to TRBD2. V lost 3 bases, J lost 5 bases, and 5 bases stayed unmatched. The germline V gene has CDR1 SGHAT and CDR2 FQNNGV. This CDR3 is built from 14 residues. CDR3 residues: CASSFTGRGDTQYF. CDR3 DNA: TGTGCCAGCAGCTTCACGGGGAGGGGAGATACGCAGTATTTT.

This chain connects TRBV7-9 to TRBJ2-1; no clear D gene. The CDR3 has 15 residues. Germline V gene lookup returns CDR1 SEHNR and CDR2 FQNEAQ (reference sequence). With 5 bases removed from V and 0 bases from J, the gap between germline ends came to 11 bases. CDR3 DNA: TGTGCCAGCAGCGCTTCGGAGAGCTCCTACAATGAGCAGTTCTTC. Translated, it gives CASSASESSYNEQFF.

This chain uses TRBV20-1 with TRBJ2-5, with no clear D. This CDR3 contains 12 residues. Deletions cut 0 bases from V and 5 bases from J, with 7 bases between. CDR1 is DFQATT, CDR2 SNEGSKA, per germline (reference sequence). CDR3: CSARDQEETQYF. The CDR3 bases are TGCAGTGCTAGAGATCAGGAGGAGACCCAGTACTTC.

V gene TRBV10-2 combines with J gene TRBJ2-6; D gene uncertain. V was trimmed by 2 bases and J by 2 bases, leaving 7 bases between them. The CDR3 spans 15 residues. Germline V CDR1 and CDR2: WSHSY, SAAADI. The CDR3 nucleotides read TGCGCCAGCAGTGAGATGGCCCCTGGGGCCAACGTCCTGACTTTC. Its translation: CASSEMAPGANVLTF.

This clonotype was found a few times. The chain joins TRBV6-1 to TRBJ2-2; perhaps TRBD1 as D (6 bases). Germline V gene sequence: CDR1 MNHNS, CDR2 SASEGT. This CDR3 spans 15 amino acids. V lost 5 bases to trimming and J lost 5 bases, with 15 bases between them. This CDR3 reads CASSPFRTATGELFF. For the CDR3, the DNA is TGTGCCAGCAGTCCGTTCCGGACAGCGACCGGGGAGCTGTTTTTT.